These 10 T cell receptor beta chains came from one sample sequenced in a study of CD8+CD57+ T cells in acquired aplastic anemia. TCR beta VDJ and CDR3 profiling used genomic DNA as template. MiXCR, applied by TCRdb to the reads, yields one record per CDR3 protein. The sample lists about 160,000 distinct CDR3 sequences; 60% to 80% were seen once. An expansion of CD8+CD57+ cells by flow cytometry had been shown in patients chosen for sequencing. The source material was sorted CD4+, CD8+, or CD8+CD57+ T cells (not recorded which) from PBMCs. These receptors all stem from a human donor with aplastic anemia.

The rearrangement uses TRBV29-1 and TRBJ1-3; weak D call: TRBD1 (6 bases). Germline V lookup: CDR1 SQVTM, CDR2 ANQGSEA. CDR3 size: 11 residues. CDR3 loop: CNVGTGNTIYF. As DNA, the CDR3 is TGCAACGTAGGGACAGGAAACACCATATATTTT.

This chain joins TRBV29-1 and TRBJ1-2, with D possibly matching TRBD1 (5 bases). CDR1 is SQVTM, CDR2 ANQGSEA, per germline. Trimming removed 6 bases from V and 4 bases from J, with 15 bases in between. The CDR3 consists of 13 residues. The CDR3: CSVSEGTGYGYTF. The CDR3 region has the DNA TGCAGCGTATCCGAGGGTACAGGCTATGGCTACACCTTC. Looking up the rest from reference TRBV29-1 and TRBJ1-2 gives the full variable domain: SAVISQKPSRDICQRGTSLTIQCQVDSQVTMMFWYRQQPGQSLTLIATANQGSEATYESGFVIDKFPISRPNLTFSTLTVSNMSPEDSSIYLCSVSEGTGYGYTFGSGTRLTVV.

The chain recombines TRBV9 with TRBJ2-7; TRBD1 agrees at 10 bases. This CDR3 comprises 16 residues. The germline gives CDR1 SGDLS, CDR2 YYNGEE. After removal of 4 bases from V and 3 bases from J, the junction contained 10 bases not matched to a gene. The CDR3: CASSLAPGQGGYEQYF. The CDR3 region has the DNA TGTGCCAGCAGCTTAGCGCCCGGACAGGGGGGCTACGAGCAGTACTTC.

The V gene is TRBV7-6, the J gene TRBJ1-1; maybe TRBD1 (5 bases). The germline V gene encodes CDR1 SGHVS and CDR2 FNYEAQ. The CDR3 spans 13 residues. Trimming took off 5 bases at V and 4 bases at J, with 11 bases between the two ends. CDR3 nucleotide sequence: TGTGCCAGCAGCCAGGGTAGGGGCACTGAAGCTTTCTTT. This encodes CASSQGRGTEAFF.

The chain is built from TRBV5-1 and TRBJ2-5; 7 bases line up with TRBD1. The junction had 3 bases not matched to a gene; V was cut back by 0 bases and J by 4 bases. The CDR3 covers 14 residues. Germline V CDR1 and CDR2: SGHRS, YFSETQ. The CDR3 sequence is CASSLGQGLETQYF. The CDR3 nucleotides are TGCGCCAGCAGCTTGGGACAGGGATTAGAGACCCAGTACTTC.

The V and J genes are TRBV10-3 and TRBJ2-6; TRBD1 matches 9 bases. This CDR3 is 19 amino acids long. Per the germline V gene, CDR1 is ENHRY and CDR2 is SYGVKD. V gave up 3 bases and J gave up 0 bases; unmatched junction bases: 9. The CDR3 spells CAISDLDRGGLSGANVLTF. As DNA, the CDR3 is TGTGCCATCAGTGACCTAGACAGGGGGGGACTCTCTGGGGCCAACGTCCTGACTTTC.

This chain joins TRBV29-1 and TRBJ2-7; 7 bases are a match to TRBD1. This CDR3 comprises 13 residues. From germline, CDR1 is SQVTM and CDR2 ANQGSEA. J lost 4 bases, V lost 2 bases, and 5 bases had no gene match. The CDR3 DNA follows: TGCAGCGTTGAAATGGGACAGCCATACGAGCAGTACTTC. This translates into CSVEMGQPYEQYF.

The chain combines TRBV15 with TRBJ2-7; TRBD1 aligns across 10 bases. CDR1 is LNHNV and CDR2 is YYDKDF in the germline V gene (reference sequence). The CDR3 is 14 residues long. The ends lost 6 bases at V and 7 bases at J; junction bases unmatched: 9. The CDR3 here is CATSWDRGMGEQYF. The CDR3 DNA is TGTGCCACCAGTTGGGACAGGGGAATGGGGGAGCAGTACTTC.

The V gene is TRBV7-9, the J gene TRBJ1-1; D perhaps matches TRBD1 (5 bases). CDR3 length: 14 residues. Germline V lookup: CDR1 SEHNR, CDR2 FQNEAQ (reference sequence). The germline V and J ends were trimmed by 3 bases and 0 bases, with 8 bases remaining between them. CDR3 loop: CASSFLQVNTEAFF. For the CDR3, the DNA is TGTGCCAGCAGCTTCTTACAGGTGAACACTGAAGCTTTCTTT.

The V gene is TRBV7-9, the J gene TRBJ1-3, with 10 bases matching TRBD1. This CDR3 spans 17 amino acids. Germline CDR1 reads SEHNR; CDR2 reads FQNEAQ (reference sequence). Trimming took 2 bases from V and 1 from J; bases not matched to a gene: 5. The CDR3: CASSLPDRGLSGNTIYF. CDR3 in DNA: TGTGCCAGCAGCTTACCCGACAGGGGGCTATCTGGAAACACCATATATTTT.